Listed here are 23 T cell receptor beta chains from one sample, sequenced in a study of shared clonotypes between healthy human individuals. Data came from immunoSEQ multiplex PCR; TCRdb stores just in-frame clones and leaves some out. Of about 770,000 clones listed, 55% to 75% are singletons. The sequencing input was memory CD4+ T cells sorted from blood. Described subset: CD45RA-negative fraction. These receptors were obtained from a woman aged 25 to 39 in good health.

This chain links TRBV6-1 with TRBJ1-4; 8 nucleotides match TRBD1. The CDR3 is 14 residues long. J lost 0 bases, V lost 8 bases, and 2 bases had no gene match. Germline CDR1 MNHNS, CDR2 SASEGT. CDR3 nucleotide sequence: TGTGCCAGCGAGACAGGGGCAACTAATGAAAAACTGTTTTTT. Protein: CASETGATNEKLFF.

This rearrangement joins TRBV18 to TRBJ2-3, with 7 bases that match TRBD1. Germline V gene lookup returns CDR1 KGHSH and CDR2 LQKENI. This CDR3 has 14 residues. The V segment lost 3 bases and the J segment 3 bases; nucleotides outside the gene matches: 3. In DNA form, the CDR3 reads TGTGCCAGCTCACCTCCGGGACAGACAGATACGCAGTATTTT. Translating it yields CASSPPGQTDTQYF.

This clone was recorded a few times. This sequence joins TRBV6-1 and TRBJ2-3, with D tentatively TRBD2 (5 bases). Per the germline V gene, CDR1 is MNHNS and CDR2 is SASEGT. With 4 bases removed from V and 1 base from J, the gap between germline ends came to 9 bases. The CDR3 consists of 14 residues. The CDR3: CASSGWTGTDTQYF. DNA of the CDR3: TGTGCCAGCAGTGGTTGGACTGGCACAGATACGCAGTATTTT.

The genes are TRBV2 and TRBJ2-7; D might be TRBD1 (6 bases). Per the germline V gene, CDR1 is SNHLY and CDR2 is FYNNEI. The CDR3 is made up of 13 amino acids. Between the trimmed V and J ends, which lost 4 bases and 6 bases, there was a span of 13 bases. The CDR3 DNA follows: TGTGCCAGCAGTGTTCGACAGGATGGCGAGCAGTACTTC. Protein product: CASSVRQDGEQYF. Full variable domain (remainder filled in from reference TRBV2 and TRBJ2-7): EPEVTQTPSHQVTQMGQEVILRCVPISNHLYFYWYRQILGQKVEFLVSFYNNEISEKSEIFDDQFSVERPDGSNFTLKIRSTKLEDSAMYFCASSVRQDGEQYFGPGTRLTVT.

The DNA of the CDR3 is TGTGCCAGCTCACCTTCCCGTTCCCGCAAGACCTACGAGCAGTACTTC. This sequence encodes CASSPSRSRKTYEQYF. This chain joins TRBV18 and TRBJ2-7; the D is unclear. Germline CDR1 and CDR2: KGHSH and LQKENI. The CDR3 totals 16 residues. Trimming left V 3 bases short and J 2 bases short, with 17 bases between.

The CDR3 loop reads CASSRGQGVADTQYF. The DNA of the CDR3 is TGCGCCAGCAGCCGCGGACAGGGAGTAGCAGATACGCAGTATTTT. The V and J genes are TRBV5-1 and TRBJ2-3; 8 bases match TRBD1. Germline loops: CDR1 SGHRS, CDR2 YFSETQ. V shed 4 bases and J 4 bases; nucleotides not matched to a gene: 8. This CDR3 is 15 amino acids long.

Here the CDR3 DNA reads TGTGCCAGCGGCACATCCCGCCTCTATGGCTACACCTTC. Translation: CASGTSRLYGYTF. The chain is built from TRBV28 and TRBJ1-2; D unclear. The V and J ends lost 8 bases and 4 bases respectively, with 14 bases between them. The CDR3 extends over 13 amino acids. Per germline, CDR1 MDHEN and CDR2 SYDVKM.

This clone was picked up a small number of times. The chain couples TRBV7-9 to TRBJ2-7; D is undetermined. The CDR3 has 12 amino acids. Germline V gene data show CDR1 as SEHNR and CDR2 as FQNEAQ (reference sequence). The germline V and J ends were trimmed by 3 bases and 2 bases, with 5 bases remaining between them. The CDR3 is CASSFGPYEQYF. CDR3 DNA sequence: TGTGCCAGCAGCTTCGGACCCTACGAGCAGTACTTC.

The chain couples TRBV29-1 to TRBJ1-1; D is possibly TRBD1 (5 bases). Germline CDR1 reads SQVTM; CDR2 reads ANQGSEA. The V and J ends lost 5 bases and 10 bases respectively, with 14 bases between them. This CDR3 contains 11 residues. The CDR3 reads CSVLQGPGAFF. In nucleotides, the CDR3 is TGCAGCGTTTTGCAGGGCCCGGGAGCTTTCTTT.

CDR3 residues: CASSPGLAATDTQYF. The CDR3 DNA is TGTGCCAGCAGCCCAGGGCTAGCGGCCACAGATACGCAGTATTTT. This chain links TRBV7-7 with TRBJ2-3; 7 positions match TRBD2. The V gene's germline CDR1 is SSHAT and CDR2 FNYEAQ (reference sequence). V shed 5 bases, J shed 2 bases, and the junction held 7 bases outside the gene matches. The CDR3 loop spans 15 amino acids.

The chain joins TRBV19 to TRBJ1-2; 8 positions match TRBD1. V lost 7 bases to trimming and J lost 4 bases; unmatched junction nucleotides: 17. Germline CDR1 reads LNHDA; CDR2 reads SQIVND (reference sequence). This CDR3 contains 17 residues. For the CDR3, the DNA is TGTGCCAGTATGGGACAGGCCGCCCCTACACCAGGCTATGGCTACACCTTC. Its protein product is CASMGQAAPTPGYGYTF.

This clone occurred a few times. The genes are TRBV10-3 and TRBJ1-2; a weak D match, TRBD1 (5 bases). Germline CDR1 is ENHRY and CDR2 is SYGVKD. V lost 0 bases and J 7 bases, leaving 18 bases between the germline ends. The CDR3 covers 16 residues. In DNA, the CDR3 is TGTGCCATCAGTGAGTCTAAGGGACGCCTTAGGAGTGGCTACACCTTC. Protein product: CAISESKGRLRSGYTF.

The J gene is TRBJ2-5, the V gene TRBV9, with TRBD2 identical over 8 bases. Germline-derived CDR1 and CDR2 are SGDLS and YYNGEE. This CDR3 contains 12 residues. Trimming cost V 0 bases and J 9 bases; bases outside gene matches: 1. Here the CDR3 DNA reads TGTGCCAGCAGCGTAGTCGGGGGGGCCCAGTACTTC. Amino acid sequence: CASSVVGGAQYF.

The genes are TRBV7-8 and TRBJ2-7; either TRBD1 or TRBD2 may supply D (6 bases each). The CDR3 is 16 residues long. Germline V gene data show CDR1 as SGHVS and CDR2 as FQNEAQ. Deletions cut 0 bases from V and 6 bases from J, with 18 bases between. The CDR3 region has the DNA TGTGCCAGCAGCTTAGCGGAGGGGGGCGTTTTTGGCGAGCAGTACTTC. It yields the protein CASSLAEGGVFGEQYF. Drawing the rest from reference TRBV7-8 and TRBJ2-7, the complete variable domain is GAGVSQSPRYKVAKRGQDVALRCDPISGHVSLFWYQQALGQGPEFLTYFQNEAQLDKSGLPSDRFFAERPEGSVSTLKIQRTQQEDSAVYLCASSLAEGGVFGEQYFGPGTRLTVT.

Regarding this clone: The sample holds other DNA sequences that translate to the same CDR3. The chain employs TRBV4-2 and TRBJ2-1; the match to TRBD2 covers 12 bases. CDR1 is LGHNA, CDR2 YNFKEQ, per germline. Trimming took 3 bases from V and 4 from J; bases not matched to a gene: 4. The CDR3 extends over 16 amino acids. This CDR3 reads CASSQAGTSGYNEQFF. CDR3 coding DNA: TGTGCCAGCAGCCAGGCCGGGACTAGCGGGTACAATGAGCAGTTCTTC.

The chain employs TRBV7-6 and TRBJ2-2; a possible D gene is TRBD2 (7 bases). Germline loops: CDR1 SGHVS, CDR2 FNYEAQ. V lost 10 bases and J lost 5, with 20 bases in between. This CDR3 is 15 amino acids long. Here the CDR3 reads CATPGGGDKTGELFF. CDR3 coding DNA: TGTGCCACTCCTGGGGGGGGCGATAAGACCGGGGAGCTGTTTTTT. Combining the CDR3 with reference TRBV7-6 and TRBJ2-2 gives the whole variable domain GAGVSQSPRYKVTKRGQDVALRCDPISGHVSLYWYRQALGQGPEFLTYFNYEAQQDKSGLPNDRFSAERPEGSISTLTIQRTEQRDSAMYRCATPGGGDKTGELFFGEGSRLTVL.

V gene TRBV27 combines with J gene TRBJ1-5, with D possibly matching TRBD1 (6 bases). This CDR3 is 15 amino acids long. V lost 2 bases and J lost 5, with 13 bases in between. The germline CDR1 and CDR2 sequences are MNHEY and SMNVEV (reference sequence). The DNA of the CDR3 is TGTGCCAGCAGTTTAGGGTGGGACAAGGATCAGCCCCAGCATTTT. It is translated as CASSLGWDKDQPQHF.

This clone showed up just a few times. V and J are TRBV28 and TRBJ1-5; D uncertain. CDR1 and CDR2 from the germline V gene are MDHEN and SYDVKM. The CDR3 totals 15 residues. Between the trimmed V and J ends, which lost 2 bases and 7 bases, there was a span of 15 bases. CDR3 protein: CASSLLDKGGQPQHF. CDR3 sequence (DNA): TGTGCCAGCAGTTTACTTGACAAGGGAGGGCAGCCCCAGCATTTT. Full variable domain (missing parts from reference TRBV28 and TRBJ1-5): DVKVTQSSRYLVKRTGEKVFLECVQDMDHENMFWYRQDPGLGLRLIYFSYDVKMKEKGDIPEGYSVSREKKERFSLILESASTNQTSMYLCASSLLDKGGQPQHFGDGTRLSIL.

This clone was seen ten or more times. The CDR3 DNA reads TGTGCCAGCGGGAGGGTCGGACAGGGGAGAACCGGGGAGCTGTTTTTT. This sequence encodes CASGRVGQGRTGELFF. The V gene is TRBV5-8, the J gene TRBJ2-2; the match to TRBD1 covers 9 bases. The length of the CDR3 is 16 residues. V lost 7 bases to trimming and J lost 5 bases; unmatched junction nucleotides: 12. Germline V CDR1 and CDR2: SGHTS, YDEGEE.

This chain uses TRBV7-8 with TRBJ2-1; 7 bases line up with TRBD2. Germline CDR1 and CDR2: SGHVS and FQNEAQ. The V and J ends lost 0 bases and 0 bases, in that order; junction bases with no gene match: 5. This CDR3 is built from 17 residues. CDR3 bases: TGTGCCAGCAGCTTAGCACGAGGCGGGAGCTCCTACAATGAGCAGTTCTTC. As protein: CASSLARGGSSYNEQFF.

CDR3 residues: CASSFGQGRGETQYF. As DNA, the CDR3 is TGCGCCAGCAGCTTCGGGCAGGGACGAGGAGAGACCCAGTACTTC. V is TRBV5-1 and J is TRBJ2-5; D is perhaps TRBD1 or TRBD2 (5 bases each). Trimming removed 2 bases at V and 4 bases at J, with 15 bases between. The CDR3 extends over 15 amino acids. Looked up from germline, CDR1 is SGHRS and CDR2 is YFSETQ.

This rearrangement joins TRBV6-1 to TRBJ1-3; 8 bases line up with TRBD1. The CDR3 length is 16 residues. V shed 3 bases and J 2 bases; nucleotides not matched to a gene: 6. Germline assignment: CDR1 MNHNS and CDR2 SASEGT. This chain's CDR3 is CASSEGRGLTGNTIYF. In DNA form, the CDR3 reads TGTGCCAGCAGTGAGGGCAGGGGGCTTACTGGAAACACCATATATTTT.

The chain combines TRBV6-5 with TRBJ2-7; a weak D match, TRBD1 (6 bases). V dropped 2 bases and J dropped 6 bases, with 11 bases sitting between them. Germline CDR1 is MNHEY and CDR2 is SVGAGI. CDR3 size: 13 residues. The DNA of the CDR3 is TGTGCCAGCAGTTACGAGTGGGGGCGCGAGCAGTACTTC. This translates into CASSYEWGREQYF.